Listed here are 7 T cell receptor beta chains from one sample, sequenced in a study of T-cell reconstitution after alpha-beta-depleted transplantation in children. Using unique molecular identifiers, the investigators prepared the TCRbeta library. TCRdb reprocessed the PCR reads via MiXCR and lists one record per CDR3 protein. The table has about 830,000 distinct CDR3 sequences, less than 20% seen once. The sample consisted of PBMCs, mostly from graft donor cells, taken 360 days after TCRalphabeta/CD19-depleted stem cell transplant. These TCRs come from a male patient aged 10 to 17 who had a stem cell transplant for acute lymphoblastic leukemia, so the T cells may come from the graft donor.

This clonotype was seen once. The chain uses TRBV18 and TRBJ2-1; 8 positions agree with TRBD2. CDR3 length: 15 amino acids. V shed 8 bases, J shed 3 bases, and the junction held 9 bases outside the gene matches. CDR1 and CDR2 (germline): KGHSH, LQKENI. The CDR3 nucleotides read TGTGCCAGCCTACCTAAGCGGGAGTACTACAATGAGCAGTTCTTC. This sequence encodes CASLPKREYYNEQFF.

This clonotype turned up a few times. This chain joins TRBV4-1 and TRBJ2-3, with 13 bases that match TRBD2. Germline CDR1 MGHRA, CDR2 YSYEKL. Trimming at V came to 1 base and at J to 5 bases, leaving 6 bases not matched to a gene. The CDR3 covers 17 residues. The CDR3 DNA reads as TGCGCCAGCAGCCAAGGATTGGGGACTAGCGGGAAAGATACGCAGTATTTT. Encoded protein: CASSQGLGTSGKDTQYF.

This clonotype was picked up many times. This chain joins TRBV11-2 and TRBJ2-7, with D unclear. The V gene lost 5 bases and the J gene lost 3 bases, with 17 bases spanning the gap. The CDR3 is 15 residues long. Per germline, CDR1 SGHAT and CDR2 FQNNGV. The CDR3 spells CASSPSNSLLYEQYF. For the CDR3, the DNA is TGTGCCAGCAGCCCCTCCAATTCACTCCTCTACGAGCAGTACTTC.

The genes are TRBV7-9 and TRBJ1-5; a possible D gene is TRBD1 (6 bases). Germline V gene sequence: CDR1 SEHNR, CDR2 FQNEAQ (reference sequence). V lost 4 bases, J lost 7 bases, and 14 bases lay in between. The CDR3 totals 14 residues. Written as DNA, the CDR3 is TGTGCCAGCAGCTCCCACAGGGCCAGGCAGCCCCAGCATTTT. It codes for CASSSHRARQPQHF.

This clonotype came up a few times. The rearrangement joins TRBV4-2 to TRBJ2-7; perhaps TRBD1 as D (5 bases). Germline V CDR1 and CDR2: LGHNA, YNFKEQ. The CDR3 contains 14 residues. V was shortened by 0 bases and J by 2 bases, with 8 bases between the two germline ends. CDR3 in DNA: TGTGCCAGCAGCCAAGAAAGCAGGGCCTACGAGCAGTACTTC. As protein: CASSQESRAYEQYF.

The gene calls are TRBV4-1 and TRBJ2-1; TRBD1 or TRBD2 may be the D gene (5 bases each). CDR1 and CDR2 from the germline V gene are MGHRA and YSYEKL. The V gene lost 3 bases and the J gene lost 0 bases, with 15 bases spanning the gap. The CDR3 totals 17 residues. The CDR3 sequence: CASSHRRDASSYNEQFF. CDR3 nucleotide sequence: TGCGCCAGCAGCCACCGCCGGGACGCCAGCTCCTACAATGAGCAGTTCTTC.

This clonotype is a singleton in its sample. The chain links TRBV7-2 to TRBJ2-5, with D uncertain. The germline V gene encodes CDR1 SGHTA and CDR2 FQGNSA. The CDR3 spans 14 residues. V gave up 1 base and J gave up 2 bases, with 8 bases separating them. The DNA of the CDR3 is TGTGCCAGCAGCTTAGGACATAGACAAGAGACCCAGTACTTC. Its protein product is CASSLGHRQETQYF.